These 27 T cell receptor beta chains originate from one sample sequenced in a study of CD8 T cells in Susac syndrome. After extraction with the RNeasy kit, roughly 0.45 to 1 ug of the RNA was reverse transcribed using random hexamers. MiXCR, applied by TCRdb to the immunoSEQ multiplex PCR reads, yields one record per CDR3 protein. In the table there are 100,000 to 150,000 distinct CDR3 sequences, roughly 96% of which are singletons. Sequencing was performed on CD4+ T cells from PBMCs. The receptors derive from a human donor in good health.

The chain carries TRBV7-2 and TRBJ2-5; D is perhaps TRBD2 (5 bases). Trimming shortened V by 7 bases and J by 2 bases, and 14 bases separated the two germline ends. The CDR3 is 14 residues long. Germline assignment: CDR1 SGHTA and CDR2 FQGNSA. CDR3 protein: CASTQRRGQETQYF. CDR3 in DNA: TGTGCCAGCACCCAACGGAGAGGGCAAGAGACCCAGTACTTC.

The gene calls are TRBV6-1 and TRBJ2-4; D call uncertain. The germline V gene encodes CDR1 MNHNS and CDR2 SASEGT. Between the trimmed V and J ends, which lost 4 bases and 0 bases, there was a span of 7 bases. This CDR3 has 14 residues. In DNA form, the CDR3 reads TGTGCCAGCAGTGTCACTTTAGCCAAAAACATTCAGTACTTC. It is translated as CASSVTLAKNIQYF.

This clonotype showed up just once. CDR3 protein: CASSYARGGLEQYF. The CDR3 DNA reads as TGTGCCAGCAGTTACGCCAGGGGGGGGCTCGAGCAGTACTTC. The V gene is TRBV6-5, the J gene TRBJ2-7; D is possibly TRBD1 or TRBD2 (7 bases each). V lost 2 bases, J lost 6 bases, and 14 bases lay in between. The CDR3 spans 14 residues. Germline V gene data show CDR1 as MNHEY and CDR2 as SVGAGI.

The chain has TRBV5-1 and TRBJ2-1; a possible D gene is TRBD1 (7 bases). Per the germline V gene, CDR1 is SGHRS and CDR2 is YFSETQ. V lost 5 bases and J lost 8, with 17 bases in between. The CDR3 sequence is 14 residues long. CDR3 sequence: CASSNGRGGHEQFF. The DNA of the CDR3 is TGCGCCAGCAGTAACGGGAGAGGGGGCCATGAGCAGTTCTTC.

This sequence joins TRBV29-1 and TRBJ2-3; D is perhaps TRBD2 (5 bases). This CDR3 has 14 amino acids. Germline values: CDR1 SQVTM, CDR2 ANQGSEA. Between the trimmed V and J ends, which lost 7 bases and 4 bases, there was a span of 18 bases. CDR3 residues: CSAARGGIADTQYF. The CDR3, as DNA: TGCAGCGCCGCTCGGGGTGGGATTGCAGATACGCAGTATTTT.

The gene calls are TRBV18 and TRBJ1-2; 11 nucleotides agree with TRBD1. V shed 3 bases and J 6 bases; nucleotides not matched to a gene: 3. The CDR3 has 14 amino acids. Germline assignment: CDR1 KGHSH and CDR2 LQKENI. The CDR3 loop reads CASSPWTGGDGYTF. Written as DNA, the CDR3 is TGTGCCAGCTCACCTTGGACAGGGGGCGATGGCTACACCTTC.

The rearrangement uses TRBV7-9 and TRBJ2-5; 11 bases are shared with TRBD1. Germline trimming cut 3 bases from V and 5 bases from J; bases unmatched to any gene: 5. Germline CDR1 is SEHNR and CDR2 is FQNEAQ (reference sequence). The CDR3 totals 15 residues. CDR3 loop: CASSLDRGQRETQYF. The CDR3 coding sequence is TGTGCCAGCAGCTTGGACAGGGGGCAGCGGGAGACCCAGTACTTC.

The genes are TRBV6-6 and TRBJ2-7; D assignment may be TRBD1 or TRBD2 (5 bases each). CDR3 length: 14 amino acids. CDR1 and CDR2 (germline): MNHNY, SVGAGI (reference sequence). Trimming stripped 6 bases from V and 0 bases from J, with 12 bases between. The DNA of the CDR3 is TGTGCCAGCAGGATCAAGGGGAGCTCCTACGAGCAGTACTTC. It yields the protein CASRIKGSSYEQYF.

The gene calls are TRBV28 and TRBJ2-7, with 14 bases aligning to TRBD2. Losses at the gene ends were 3 bases for V and 0 bases for J; bases not matched to a gene: 4. Germline V CDR1 and CDR2: MDHEN, SYDVKM. This CDR3 is built from 17 residues. In DNA, the CDR3 is TGTGCCAGCAGTTTGTGGACTAGCGGGAGGAGCTCCTACGAGCAGTACTTC. Its protein product is CASSLWTSGRSSYEQYF.

The rearrangement links TRBV7-9 to TRBJ2-7, with D uncertain. Germline-derived CDR1 and CDR2 are SEHNR and FQNEAQ (reference sequence). Trimming took 6 bases from V and 3 from J, leaving 12 bases between them. CDR3 length equals 13 residues. CDR3 loop: CASSYSTFYEQYF. As DNA, the CDR3 is TGTGCCAGCAGTTATAGCACCTTCTACGAGCAGTACTTC.

The rearrangement uses TRBV6-2 or TRBV6-3 and TRBJ2-5; tentative D call: TRBD2 (5 bases). Germline CDR1 reads MNHEY; CDR2 reads SVGEGT. This CDR3 is built from 18 residues. With 3 bases removed from V and 2 bases from J, the gap between germline ends came to 22 bases. The CDR3 region has the DNA TGTGCCAGCAGTTATAGGCTGGGGTCGAGACTAAGTCAAGAGACCCAGTACTTC. This codes for CASSYRLGSRLSQETQYF.

The V and J genes are TRBV23-1 and TRBJ2-7; perhaps TRBD2 as D (6 bases). TRBV23-1 is annotated as an ORF whose role is uncertain. The CDR3 extends over 16 amino acids. V was trimmed by 7 bases and J by 0 bases, leaving 19 bases between them. The CDR3 reads CASTPIGGRPSYEQYF. DNA for the CDR3: TGCGCCAGCACCCCCATCGGGGGAAGGCCCTCCTACGAGCAGTACTTC.

This rearrangement joins TRBV24-1 to TRBJ1-5, with D uncertain. Germline-derived CDR1 and CDR2 are KGHDR and SFDVKD. V lost 2 bases to trimming and J lost 6 bases, with 10 bases between them. This CDR3 contains 14 residues. DNA of the CDR3: TGTGCCACCAGTGATTCCCGGCCGGGTCAGCCCCAGCATTTT. Residues: CATSDSRPGQPQHF.

The chain uses TRBV6-5 and TRBJ2-4; TRBD1 matches at 8 bases. The length of the CDR3 is 15 residues. The V segment lost 5 bases and the J segment 0 bases; nucleotides outside the gene matches: 3. The V gene's germline CDR1 is MNHEY and CDR2 SVGAGI. The CDR3 bases are TGTGCCAGCAGTCGACAGGGGTTAGCCAAAAACATTCAGTACTTC. Translated, it gives CASSRQGLAKNIQYF.

This clonotype was recorded once. The chain links TRBV28 to TRBJ2-7; 7 bases are a match to TRBD2. Germline lookup yields CDR1 MDHEN and CDR2 SYDVKM. The ends lost 2 bases at V and 3 bases at J; junction bases unmatched: 4. The CDR3 has 14 residues. In nucleotides, the CDR3 is TGTGCCAGCAGTTTAGCGGGAGCCGGCTACGAGCAGTACTTC. Translating it yields CASSLAGAGYEQYF.

The CDR3 region is CASSQGQETALGSNQPQHF. In nucleotides, the CDR3 is TGTGCCAGTAGTCAAGGACAGGAAACTGCACTAGGCAGCAATCAGCCCCAGCATTTT. The chain is built from TRBV19 and TRBJ1-5; TRBD1 agrees at 7 bases. Trimming removed 5 bases from V and 1 base from J; junction bases left unmatched: 17. CDR1 LNHDA and CDR2 SQIVND come from the germline V gene (reference sequence). CDR3 length: 19 residues.

The genes are TRBV29-1 and TRBJ1-4; TRBD1 agrees at 7 bases. V trimming: 6 bases; J trimming: 8 bases; junction bases outside the gene matches: 6. From germline, CDR1 is SQVTM and CDR2 ANQGSEA. The CDR3 sequence is 12 residues long. CDR3 nucleotide sequence: TGCAGCGTCGGCGACAGGGCCGAAAAACTGTTTTTT. It translates to CSVGDRAEKLFF.

This chain links TRBV28 with TRBJ1-3, with D unresolved. Trimming pared 4 bases from V and 4 bases from J, leaving 14 bases between. Germline V CDR1 and CDR2: MDHEN, SYDVKM. This CDR3 spans 15 amino acids. CDR3 residues: CASSSPTGQGNTIYF. In nucleotides, the CDR3 is TGTGCCAGCAGTTCGCCCACGGGCCAAGGAAACACCATATATTTT.

The chain joins TRBV28 to TRBJ1-1, with no clear D. With 5 bases removed from V and 5 bases from J, the gap between germline ends came to 9 bases. The CDR3 has 12 amino acids. Germline V gene lookup returns CDR1 MDHEN and CDR2 SYDVKM. For the CDR3, the DNA is TGTGCCAGCAGTGTCGGCCTAACTGAAGCTTTCTTT. It yields the protein CASSVGLTEAFF.

CDR3 region: CASSFYRAGDGGELFF. The CDR3 DNA reads TGTGCCAGCAGTTTCTACCGAGCGGGAGACGGCGGGGAGCTGTTTTTT. The V gene is TRBV12-3 or TRBV12-4, the J gene TRBJ2-2; 8 positions agree with TRBD2. V shed 3 bases, J shed 7 bases, and the junction held 10 bases outside the gene matches. This CDR3 contains 16 residues.

The chain links TRBV6-4 to TRBJ2-2, with 9 bases that match TRBD2. Germline values: CDR1 MRHNA, CDR2 SNTAGT. There are 14 residues in the CDR3. The junction had 4 bases not matched to a gene; V was cut back by 5 bases and J by 6 bases. CDR3 nucleotide sequence: TGTGCCAGCAGTCCGGGACTAGCATCCGGGGAGCTGTTTTTT. Translated, it gives CASSPGLASGELFF.

V and J are TRBV19 and TRBJ1-5, with D hard to call. Germline V CDR1 and CDR2: LNHDA, SQIVND (reference sequence). Trimming removed 1 base from V and 11 bases from J, with 9 bases in between. The CDR3 sequence is 12 residues long. This CDR3 is CASSIGRSAQHF. For the CDR3, the DNA is TGTGCCAGTAGTATAGGCCGGTCGGCCCAGCATTTT. Full variable domain (remainder filled in from reference TRBV19 and TRBJ1-5): DGGITQSPKYLFRKEGQNVTLSCEQNLNHDAMYWYRQDPGQGLRLIYYSQIVNDFQKGDIAEGYSVSREKKESFPLTVTSAQKNPTAFYLCASSIGRSAQHFGDGTRLSIL.

The chain has TRBV7-8 and TRBJ2-2, with 9 positions matching TRBD2. The V segment lost 11 bases and the J segment 6 bases; nucleotides outside the gene matches: 13. Germline V gene lookup returns CDR1 SGHVS and CDR2 FQNEAQ. The CDR3 has 15 amino acids. DNA for the CDR3: TGTGCCGGAAGGGGGTTAGCGGGAGCTGCCGGGGAGCTGTTTTTT. Residues: CAGRGLAGAAGELFF.

The chain couples TRBV3-1 to TRBJ2-7; perhaps TRBD1 as D (7 bases). Germline CDR1 is LGHDT and CDR2 is YNNKEL (reference sequence). The V end was cut by 6 bases, the J end by 4 bases, with 19 bases between. The CDR3 spans 15 residues. CDR3 DNA sequence: TGTGCCAGCAGACCGTCAGGGGGGAAAATGTACGAGCAGTACTTC. Its translation: CASRPSGGKMYEQYF.

A remark on this clonotype: One end of the junction does not line up with germline, which may come from a read error. V is TRBV2 and J is TRBJ2-4, with 15 bases that match TRBD2. The CDR3 contains 13 residues. The germline V gene encodes CDR1 SNHLY and CDR2 FYNNEI. CDR3 nucleotides: TGTGCCAGCACCATTGGGACTAGCGGGAGGAAGGACTTC. Protein: CASTIGTSGRKDF.

The genes are TRBV24-1 and TRBJ2-2, with D unclear. Looked up from germline, CDR1 is KGHDR and CDR2 is SFDVKD. There are 15 residues in the CDR3. V lost 4 bases to trimming and J lost 5 bases, with 13 bases between them. CDR3 region: CATSETRRNTGELFF. CDR3 DNA: TGTGCCACCAGTGAGACGAGGCGAAATACCGGGGAGCTGTTTTTT.

The rearrangement uses TRBV29-1 and TRBJ1-1; D gene uncertain. Deletions cut 5 bases from V and 1 base from J, with 5 bases between. CDR1 SQVTM and CDR2 ANQGSEA come from the germline V gene. The CDR3 totals 11 residues. CDR3 nucleotide sequence: TGCAGCGTTAACAGGAACACTGAAGCTTTCTTT. This gives the protein CSVNRNTEAFF.